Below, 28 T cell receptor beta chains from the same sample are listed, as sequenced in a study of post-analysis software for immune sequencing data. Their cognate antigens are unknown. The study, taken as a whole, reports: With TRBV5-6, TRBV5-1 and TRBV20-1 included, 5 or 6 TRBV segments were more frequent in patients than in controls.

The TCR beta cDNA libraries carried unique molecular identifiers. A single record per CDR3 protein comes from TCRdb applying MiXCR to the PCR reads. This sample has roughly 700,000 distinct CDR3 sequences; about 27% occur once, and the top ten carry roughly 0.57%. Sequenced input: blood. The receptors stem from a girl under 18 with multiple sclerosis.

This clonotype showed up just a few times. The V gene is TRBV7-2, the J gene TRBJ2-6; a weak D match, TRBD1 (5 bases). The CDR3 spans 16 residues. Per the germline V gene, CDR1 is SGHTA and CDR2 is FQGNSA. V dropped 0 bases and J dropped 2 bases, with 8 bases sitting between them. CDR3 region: CASSLAVQAGANVLTF. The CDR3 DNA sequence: TGTGCCAGCAGCTTAGCAGTACAGGCTGGGGCCAACGTCCTGACTTTC.

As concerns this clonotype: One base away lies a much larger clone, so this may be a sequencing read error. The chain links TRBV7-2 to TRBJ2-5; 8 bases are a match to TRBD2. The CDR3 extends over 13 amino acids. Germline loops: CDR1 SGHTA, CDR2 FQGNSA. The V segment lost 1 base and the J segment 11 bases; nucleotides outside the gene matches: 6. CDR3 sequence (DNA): TGTGCCAGCAGCTTAGGGACTAGCAATGAGCAGTACTTC. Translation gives CASSLGTSNEQYF.

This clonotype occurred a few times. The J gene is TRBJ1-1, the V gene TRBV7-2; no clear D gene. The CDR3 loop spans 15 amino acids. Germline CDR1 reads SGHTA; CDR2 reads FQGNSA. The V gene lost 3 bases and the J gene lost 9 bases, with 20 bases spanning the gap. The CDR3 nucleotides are TGTGCCAGCAGCTTTCCCGGGTTTGCTCCCCGACAAGCTTTCTTT. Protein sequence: CASSFPGFAPRQAFF. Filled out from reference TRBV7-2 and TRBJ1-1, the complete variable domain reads GAGVSQSPSNKVTEKGKDVELRCDPISGHTALYWYRQSLGQGLEFLIYFQGNSAPDKSGLPSDRFSAERTGGSVSTLTIQRTQQEDSAVYLCASSFPGFAPRQAFFGQGTRLTVV.

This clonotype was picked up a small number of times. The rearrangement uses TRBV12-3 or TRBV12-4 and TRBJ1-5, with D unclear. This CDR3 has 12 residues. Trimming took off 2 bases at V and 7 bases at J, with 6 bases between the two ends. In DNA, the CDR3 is TGTGCCAGCAGTTTATCCGCCCAGCCCCAGCATTTT. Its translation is CASSLSAQPQHF.

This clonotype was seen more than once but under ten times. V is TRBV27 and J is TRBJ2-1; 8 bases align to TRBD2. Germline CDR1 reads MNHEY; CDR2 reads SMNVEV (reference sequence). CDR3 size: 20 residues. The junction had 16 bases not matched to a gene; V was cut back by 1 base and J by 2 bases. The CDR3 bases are TGTGCCAGCAGTTTATATCAACGATGGGGCGGGAGGAGGACCTACAATGAGCAGTTCTTC. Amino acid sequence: CASSLYQRWGGRRTYNEQFF.

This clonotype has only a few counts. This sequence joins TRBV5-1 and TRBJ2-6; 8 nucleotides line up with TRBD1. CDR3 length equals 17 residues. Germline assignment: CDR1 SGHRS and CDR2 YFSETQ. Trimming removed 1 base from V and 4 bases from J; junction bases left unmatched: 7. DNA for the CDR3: TGCGCCAGCAGCTTGAGGACAGGGCTTGGGGGGGCCAACGTCCTGACTTTC. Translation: CASSLRTGLGGANVLTF.

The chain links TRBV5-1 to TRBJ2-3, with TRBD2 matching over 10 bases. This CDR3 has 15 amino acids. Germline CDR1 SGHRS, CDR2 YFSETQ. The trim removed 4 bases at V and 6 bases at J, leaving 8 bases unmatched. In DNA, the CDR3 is TGCGCCAGCAGCGCCCGGACTAGCGGAGGGGATACGCAGTATTTT. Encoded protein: CASSARTSGGDTQYF.

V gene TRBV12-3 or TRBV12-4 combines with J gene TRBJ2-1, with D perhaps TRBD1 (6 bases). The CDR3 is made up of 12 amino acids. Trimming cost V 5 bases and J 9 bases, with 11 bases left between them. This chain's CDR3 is CASSPGVVEQFF. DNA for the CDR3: TGTGCCAGCAGTCCAGGGGTAGTTGAGCAGTTCTTC.

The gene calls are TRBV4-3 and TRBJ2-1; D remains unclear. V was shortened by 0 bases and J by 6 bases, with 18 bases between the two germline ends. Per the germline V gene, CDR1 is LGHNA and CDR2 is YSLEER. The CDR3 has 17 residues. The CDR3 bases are TGCGCCAGCAGCCAAGATTTCCCTGTCTATGGTAGCAATGAGCAGTTCTTC. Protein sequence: CASSQDFPVYGSNEQFF.

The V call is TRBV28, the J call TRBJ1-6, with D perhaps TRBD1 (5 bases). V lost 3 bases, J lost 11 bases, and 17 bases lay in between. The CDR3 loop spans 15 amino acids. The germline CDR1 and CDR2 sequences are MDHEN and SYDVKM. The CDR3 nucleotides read TGTGCCAGCAGTTTCGACAGCAAGCTTGTCGCACCCCTCCACTTT. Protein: CASSFDSKLVAPLHF.

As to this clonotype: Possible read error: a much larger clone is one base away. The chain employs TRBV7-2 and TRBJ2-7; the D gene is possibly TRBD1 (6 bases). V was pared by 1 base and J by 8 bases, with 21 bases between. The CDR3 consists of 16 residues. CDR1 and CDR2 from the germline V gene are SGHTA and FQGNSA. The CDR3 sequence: CASSLGWSQGTYKQYF. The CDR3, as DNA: TGTGCCAGCAGCTTAGGTTGGTCGCAGGGGACGTACAAGCAGTACTTC.

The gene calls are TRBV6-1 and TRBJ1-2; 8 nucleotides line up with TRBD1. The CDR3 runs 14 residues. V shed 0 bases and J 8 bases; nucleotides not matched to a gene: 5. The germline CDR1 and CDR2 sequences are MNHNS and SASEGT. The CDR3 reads CASSEAQGGYGYTF. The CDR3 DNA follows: TGTGCCAGCAGTGAAGCACAGGGGGGCTACGGCTACACCTTC.

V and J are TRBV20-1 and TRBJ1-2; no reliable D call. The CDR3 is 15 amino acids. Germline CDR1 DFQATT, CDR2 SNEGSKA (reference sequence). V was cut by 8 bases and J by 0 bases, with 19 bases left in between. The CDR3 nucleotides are TGCAGTTCTCTGTTAGGTCGCCCGTCTAACTATGGCTACACCTTC. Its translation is CSSLLGRPSNYGYTF.

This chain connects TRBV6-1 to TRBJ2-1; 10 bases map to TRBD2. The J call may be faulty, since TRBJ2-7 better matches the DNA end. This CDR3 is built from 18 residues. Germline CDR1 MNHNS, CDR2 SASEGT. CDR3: CASRPGLAVFSSYNEQYF. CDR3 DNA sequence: TGTGCCAGCAGACCAGGACTAGCGGTCTTCAGCTCCTACAATGAGCAGTACTTC.

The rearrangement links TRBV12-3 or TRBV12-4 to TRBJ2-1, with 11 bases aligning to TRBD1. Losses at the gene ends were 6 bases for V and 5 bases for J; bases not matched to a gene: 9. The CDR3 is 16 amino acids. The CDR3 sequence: CASRHLGTGGNNEQFF. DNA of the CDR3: TGTGCCAGCAGACACCTCGGGACAGGGGGAAACAATGAGCAGTTCTTC.

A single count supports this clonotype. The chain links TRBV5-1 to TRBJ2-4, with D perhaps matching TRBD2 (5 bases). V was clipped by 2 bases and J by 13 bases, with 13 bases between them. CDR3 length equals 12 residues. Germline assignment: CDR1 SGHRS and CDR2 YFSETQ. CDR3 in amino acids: CASSLTGKEQYF. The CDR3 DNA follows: TGCGCCAGCAGCTTAACGGGGAAGGAACAGTACTTC.

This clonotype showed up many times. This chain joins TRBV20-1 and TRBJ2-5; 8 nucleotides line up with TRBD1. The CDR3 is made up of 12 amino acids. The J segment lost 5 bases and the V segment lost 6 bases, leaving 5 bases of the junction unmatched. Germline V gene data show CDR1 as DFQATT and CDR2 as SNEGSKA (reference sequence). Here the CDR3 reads CSARGQGETQYF. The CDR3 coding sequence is TGCAGTGCCAGGGGGCAGGGGGAGACCCAGTACTTC.

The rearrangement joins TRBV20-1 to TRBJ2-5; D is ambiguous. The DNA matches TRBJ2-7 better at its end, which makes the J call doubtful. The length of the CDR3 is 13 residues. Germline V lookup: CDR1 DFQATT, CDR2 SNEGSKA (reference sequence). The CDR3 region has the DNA TGCAGTGCTACCCATGGACCAGACTACGAGCAGTACTTC. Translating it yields CSATHGPDYEQYF.

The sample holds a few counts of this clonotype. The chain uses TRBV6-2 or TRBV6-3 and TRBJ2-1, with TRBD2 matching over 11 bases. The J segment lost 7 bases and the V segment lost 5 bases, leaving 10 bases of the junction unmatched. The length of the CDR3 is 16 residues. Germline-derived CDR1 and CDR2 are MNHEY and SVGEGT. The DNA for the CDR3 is TGTGCCAGCAGTCCACCGGGACTAGCGGTCAGGAATGAGCAGTTCTTC. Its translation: CASSPPGLAVRNEQFF.

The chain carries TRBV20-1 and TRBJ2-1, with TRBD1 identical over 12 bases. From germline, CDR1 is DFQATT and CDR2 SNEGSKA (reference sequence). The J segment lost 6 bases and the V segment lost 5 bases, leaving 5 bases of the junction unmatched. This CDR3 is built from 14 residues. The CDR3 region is CSASAGQGANEQFF. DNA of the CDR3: TGCAGTGCTTCAGCGGGACAGGGGGCCAATGAGCAGTTCTTC.

CDR3 in amino acids: CASSEGWRASYEQYF. DNA of the CDR3: TGTGCCAGCAGTGAGGGCTGGCGGGCGTCCTACGAGCAGTACTTC. V is TRBV25-1 and J is TRBJ2-7, with D perhaps matching TRBD2 (5 bases). The V gene lost 3 bases and the J gene lost 1 base, with 13 bases spanning the gap. Per germline, CDR1 MGHDK and CDR2 SYGVNS. CDR3 length equals 15 residues.

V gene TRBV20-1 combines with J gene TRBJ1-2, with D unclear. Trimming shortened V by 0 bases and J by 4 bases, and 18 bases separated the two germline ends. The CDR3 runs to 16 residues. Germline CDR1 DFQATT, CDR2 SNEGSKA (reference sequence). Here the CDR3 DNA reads TGCAGTGCTAGAGATCGAGATAAGGGAGTCCCCTATGGCTACACCTTC. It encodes CSARDRDKGVPYGYTF.

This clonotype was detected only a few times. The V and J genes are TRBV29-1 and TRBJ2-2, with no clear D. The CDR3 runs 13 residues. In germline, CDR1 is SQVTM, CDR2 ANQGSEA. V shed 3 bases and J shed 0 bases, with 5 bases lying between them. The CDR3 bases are TGCAGCGTTGACCCCACGAACACCGGGGAGCTGTTTTTT. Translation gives CSVDPTNTGELFF.

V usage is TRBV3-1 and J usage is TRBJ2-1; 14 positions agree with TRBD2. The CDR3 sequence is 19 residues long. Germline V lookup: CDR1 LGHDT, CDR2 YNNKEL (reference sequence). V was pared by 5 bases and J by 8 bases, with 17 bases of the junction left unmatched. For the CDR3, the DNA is TGTGCCAGCAGCGACTCACAGGGTCGACTAGCGGGAGGGGGGTATGAGCAGTTCTTC. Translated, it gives CASSDSQGRLAGGGYEQFF.

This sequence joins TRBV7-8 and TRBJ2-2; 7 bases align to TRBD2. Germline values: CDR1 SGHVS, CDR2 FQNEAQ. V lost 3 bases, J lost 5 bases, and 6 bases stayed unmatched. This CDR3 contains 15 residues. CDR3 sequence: CASSFEGRETGELFF. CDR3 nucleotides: TGTGCCAGCAGCTTTGAGGGGCGGGAGACCGGGGAGCTGTTTTTT.

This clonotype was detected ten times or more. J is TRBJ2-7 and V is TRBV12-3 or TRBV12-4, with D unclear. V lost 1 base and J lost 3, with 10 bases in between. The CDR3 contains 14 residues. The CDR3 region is CASSLVRRIYEQYF. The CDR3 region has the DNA TGTGCCAGCAGTTTAGTAAGGCGGATCTACGAGCAGTACTTC.

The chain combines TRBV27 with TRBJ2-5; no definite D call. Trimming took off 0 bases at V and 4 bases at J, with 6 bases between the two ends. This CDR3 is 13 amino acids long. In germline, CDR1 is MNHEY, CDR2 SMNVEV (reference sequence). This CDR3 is CASSLSWAETQYF. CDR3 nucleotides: TGTGCCAGCAGTTTATCGTGGGCAGAGACCCAGTACTTC.

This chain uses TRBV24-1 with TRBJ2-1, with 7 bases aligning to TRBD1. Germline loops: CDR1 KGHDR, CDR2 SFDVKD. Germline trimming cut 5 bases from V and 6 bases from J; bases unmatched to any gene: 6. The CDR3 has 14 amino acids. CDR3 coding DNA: TGTGCCACCAGTGCCCCCACAGGGGTCAATGAGCAGTTCTTC. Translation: CATSAPTGVNEQFF.